Following are 29 T cell receptor beta chains from one sample sequenced in a study of blood T cells in healthy people across ages. A J-beta primer mix and a sample-barcoded 5' primer were used in a second PCR of roughly 6 to 12 cycles. A single record per CDR3 protein comes from TCRdb applying MiXCR to the 5' RACE reads. The data show over a million distinct CDR3 sequences, roughly 59% seen once. Sequencing was performed on blood. The receptors stem from a man younger than 35 in good health.

Here the CDR3 DNA reads TGTGCCAGCAGCCATCTGCCGCAAGAGACCCAGTACTTC. Translated, it gives CASSHLPQETQYF. This sequence joins TRBV3-1 and TRBJ2-7; D remains unclear. The DNA end lines up better with TRBJ2-5; the J call may be wrong. Germline V gene lookup returns CDR1 LGHDT and CDR2 YNNKEL (reference sequence). The CDR3 loop spans 13 amino acids.

The chain has TRBV24-1 and TRBJ2-3; D remains unclear. Germline assignment: CDR1 KGHDR and CDR2 SFDVKD. V gave up 7 bases and J gave up 0 bases, with 13 bases separating them. The CDR3 is 15 amino acids. CDR3 protein: CATSAQGLSTDTQYF. In DNA, the CDR3 is TGTGCCACCAGCGCCCAAGGCTTGAGCACAGATACGCAGTATTTT.

As to this clonotype: One end of the junction does not line up with germline, which may come from a read error. This chain links TRBV28 with TRBJ2-7, with 7 bases fitting TRBD2. Germline CDR1 and CDR2: MDHEN and SYDVKM. This CDR3 has 13 residues. This CDR3 reads CTSSLGGSDEQYF. CDR3 sequence (DNA): TGTACCAGCAGTTTGGGAGGGTCTGACGAGCAGTACTTC.

V gene TRBV24-1 combines with J gene TRBJ2-3; weak D call: TRBD2 (5 bases). Trimming took 2 bases from V and 4 from J, leaving 15 bases between them. Germline V gene lookup returns CDR1 KGHDR and CDR2 SFDVKD. The CDR3 totals 16 residues. CDR3 in amino acids: CATSDSRIPAADTQYF. CDR3 bases: TGTGCCACCAGTGATTCGCGGATCCCAGCGGCAGATACGCAGTATTTT.

The table lists this clonotype with a count of one. The chain employs TRBV4-3 and TRBJ1-1, with D perhaps matching TRBD1 (6 bases). Deletions cut 1 base from V and 0 bases from J, with 18 bases between. The CDR3 loop spans 18 amino acids. Germline V CDR1 and CDR2: LGHNA, YSLEER. The DNA of the CDR3 is TGCGCCAGCAGCCAAGTCACAGTGGGGGCTTTAATGAACACTGAAGCTTTCTTT. It encodes CASSQVTVGALMNTEAFF.

The genes are TRBV2 and TRBJ2-2, with 7 bases fitting TRBD2. Trimming at V came to 0 bases and at J to 3 bases, leaving 1 base not matched to a gene. Per germline, CDR1 SNHLY and CDR2 FYNNEI. There are 15 residues in the CDR3. The CDR3 reads CASSEAGGDTGELFF. CDR3 in DNA: TGTGCCAGCAGTGAAGCGGGAGGGGACACCGGGGAGCTGTTTTTT.

The V gene is TRBV15, the J gene TRBJ2-7; 8 bases are a match to TRBD2. Trimming cost V 1 base and J 6 bases; bases outside gene matches: 8. CDR1 and CDR2 from the germline V gene are LNHNV and YYDKDF (reference sequence). The CDR3 is made up of 15 amino acids. Here the CDR3 DNA reads TGTGCCACCAGCAGAGTGAGCGGGAGAGTAGGCGAGCAGTACTTC. It encodes CATSRVSGRVGEQYF.

This chain links TRBV13 with TRBJ2-3, with TRBD2 matching 12 bases. The germline CDR1 and CDR2 sequences are PRHDT and FYEKMQ (reference sequence). The V and J ends lost 5 bases and 3 bases, in that order; junction bases with no gene match: 6. The CDR3 has 16 residues. The CDR3 nucleotides read TGTGCCAGCAGCCTATGGACTAGCGGGGAAACAGATACGCAGTATTTT. Its protein is CASSLWTSGETDTQYF.

V is TRBV20-1 and J is TRBJ2-5, with no clear D. Between the trimmed V and J ends, which lost 4 bases and 4 bases, there was a span of 16 bases. Germline V lookup: CDR1 DFQATT, CDR2 SNEGSKA (reference sequence). The CDR3 totals 14 residues. The CDR3 here is CSAKNIREAETQYF. In DNA, the CDR3 is TGCAGTGCTAAAAATATCAGAGAAGCAGAGACCCAGTACTTC.

Regarding this clonotype: At one of its ends the junction is not consistent with the germline gene, which may arise from a read error. V and J are TRBV6-2 or TRBV6-3 and TRBJ1-5, with D hard to call. The CDR3 totals 12 residues. Germline V lookup: CDR1 MNHEY, CDR2 SVGEGT. CDR3 sequence reads: CASREPNQPQNF. The CDR3 nucleotides are TGTGCCAGCAGGGAACCGAATCAGCCCCAGAATTTT.

This chain joins TRBV6-6 and TRBJ2-1; 9 positions agree with TRBD2. The length of the CDR3 is 14 residues. Germline-derived CDR1 and CDR2 are MNHNY and SVGAGI (reference sequence). V gave up 6 bases and J gave up 7 bases; unmatched junction bases: 7. The CDR3 here is CASRGLAAWNEQFF. The CDR3 nucleotides read TGTGCCAGCAGGGGACTAGCAGCCTGGAATGAGCAGTTCTTC.

This chain connects TRBV25-1 to TRBJ2-5; D possibly matches TRBD1 or TRBD2 (5 bases each). Germline V gives CDR1 MGHDK, CDR2 SYGVNS. Trimming took 3 bases from V and 5 from J, leaving 16 bases between them. This CDR3 is 15 amino acids long. CDR3 bases: TGTGCCAGCAGTGAGGGACCTACCTTGTATGAGACCCAGTACTTC. It translates to CASSEGPTLYETQYF.

V usage is TRBV6-2 or TRBV6-3 and J usage is TRBJ2-7; D tentatively fits TRBD1 or TRBD2 (5 bases each). The V gene lost 5 bases and the J gene lost 5 bases, with 19 bases spanning the gap. Germline V gene data show CDR1 as MNHEY and CDR2 as SVGEGT. This CDR3 is 15 amino acids long. CDR3 in DNA: TGTGCCAGCAGTAATCCCCCGGGCCAGGGAGACGAGCAGTACTTC. This translates into CASSNPPGQGDEQYF.

The chain has TRBV5-8 and TRBJ2-7; no reliable D call. Germline assignment: CDR1 SGHTS and CDR2 YDEGEE. The germline V and J ends were trimmed by 0 bases and 0 bases, with 10 bases remaining between them. The CDR3 is 15 amino acids. CDR3 amino acids: CASSLVTKSSYEQYF. Written as DNA, the CDR3 is TGTGCCAGCAGCTTGGTTACGAAGAGCTCCTACGAGCAGTACTTC.

The V and J genes are TRBV20-1 and TRBJ2-5, with 8 bases matching TRBD1. The CDR3 covers 14 residues. Germline V gene lookup returns CDR1 DFQATT and CDR2 SNEGSKA (reference sequence). V shed 6 bases and J 3 bases; nucleotides not matched to a gene: 9. CDR3 sequence: CSAPRTGREETQYF. The CDR3 DNA reads as TGCAGTGCACCAAGGACAGGGCGGGAAGAGACCCAGTACTTC.

The chain is built from TRBV7-6 and TRBJ1-5; no reliable D call. The CDR3 runs to 13 residues. V was cut by 5 bases and J by 4 bases, with 9 bases left in between. CDR1 is SGHVS, CDR2 FNYEAQ, per germline. CDR3 amino acids: CASSQSGNQPQHF. The DNA of the CDR3 is TGTGCCAGCAGCCAGTCGGGTAATCAGCCCCAGCATTTT.

The rearrangement joins TRBV7-9 to TRBJ2-5, with D perhaps matching TRBD1 or TRBD2 (5 bases each). Trimming cost V 5 bases and J 2 bases, with 21 bases left between them. This CDR3 is built from 17 residues. Per germline, CDR1 SEHNR and CDR2 FQNEAQ (reference sequence). In DNA form, the CDR3 reads TGTGCCAGCAGCGCAACACCTGCCGGGACGCTACAAGAGACCCAGTACTTC. This gives the protein CASSATPAGTLQETQYF.

The V gene is TRBV12-3 or TRBV12-4, the J gene TRBJ2-7, with a weak D call TRBD2 (6 bases). V was shortened by 4 bases and J by 7 bases, with 14 bases between the two germline ends. This CDR3 spans 13 amino acids. The CDR3, as DNA: TGTGCCAGCAGTTCGGCGGGGAGAGGGGAGCAGTACTTC. It yields the protein CASSSAGRGEQYF.

The chain combines TRBV6-2 or TRBV6-3 with TRBJ1-2; D gene unclear. Trimming stripped 8 bases from V and 8 bases from J, with 21 bases between. This CDR3 comprises 14 residues. Germline V CDR1 and CDR2: MNHEY, SVGEGT. In nucleotides, the CDR3 is TGTGCCAGCGCTCTCGGGTCCCTCCCGGGCGGCTACACCTTC. Its translation: CASALGSLPGGYTF.

The gene calls are TRBV5-6 and TRBJ2-5; the match to TRBD2 covers 10 bases. Gene TRBJ2-7 matches the end of the DNA better, so the J call may be wrong. The germline gives CDR1 SGHDT, CDR2 YYEEEE. The CDR3 sequence is 18 residues long. The CDR3 protein is CASSLALAGVMSSYEQYF. The CDR3, as DNA: TGTGCCAGCAGCTTGGCTCTAGCGGGAGTAATGAGTTCCTACGAGCAGTACTTC.

The genes are TRBV2 and TRBJ2-2; 14 nucleotides match TRBD2. The CDR3 is 16 residues long. CDR1 is SNHLY, CDR2 FYNNEI, per germline. V was pared by 4 bases and J by 4 bases, with 2 bases of the junction left unmatched. The CDR3 region has the DNA TGTGCCAGCAGTGGGACTAGCGGGGGGATCACCGGGGAGCTGTTTTTT. Amino acids: CASSGTSGGITGELFF. The complete variable domain, with remaining parts taken from reference TRBV2 and TRBJ2-2, reads EPEVTQTPSHQVTQMGQEVILRCVPISNHLYFYWYRQILGQKVEFLVSFYNNEISEKSEIFDDQFSVERPDGSNFTLKIRSTKLEDSAMYFCASSGTSGGITGELFFGEGSRLTVL.

Concerning this clonotype: The germline gene is not matched at one end of the junction; a read error may be the cause. The chain recombines TRBV20-1 with TRBJ2-3; D may be TRBD2 (5 bases). Per germline, CDR1 DFQATT and CDR2 SNEGSKA (reference sequence). This CDR3 contains 15 residues. The CDR3 coding sequence is TGCAGTACTAGAGGTTATCAACAGCGCACAGATACGCAGTATTTT. It is translated as CSTRGYQQRTDTQYF.

In this sample, this clonotype turned up a few times. This chain connects TRBV7-9 to TRBJ2-5, with D possibly being TRBD1 (6 bases). Germline V gene data show CDR1 as SEHNR and CDR2 as FQNEAQ (reference sequence). This CDR3 has 14 amino acids. The V end lost 5 bases, the J end lost 1 base, and 11 bases lay between the germline ends. The CDR3 region is CASSNRVPQETQYF. For the CDR3, the DNA is TGTGCCAGCAGCAACAGGGTTCCCCAAGAGACCCAGTACTTC.

A single count supports this clonotype. The chain recombines TRBV20-1 with TRBJ2-4; D is undetermined. Germline V gene data show CDR1 as DFQATT and CDR2 as SNEGSKA (reference sequence). CDR3 length: 13 amino acids. The V end was cut by 1 base, the J end by 2 bases, with 6 bases between. CDR3 sequence reads: CSARVETKNIQYF. CDR3 nucleotides: TGCAGTGCTAGAGTGGAAACCAAAAACATTCAGTACTTC.

The chain couples TRBV2 to TRBJ2-5; maybe TRBD1 (5 bases). CDR1 SNHLY and CDR2 FYNNEI come from the germline V gene. There are 13 residues in the CDR3. The germline V and J ends were trimmed by 4 bases and 1 base, with 7 bases remaining between them. For the CDR3, the DNA is TGTGCCAGCAGTGGACAGATCCAAGAGACCCAGTACTTC. Amino acids: CASSGQIQETQYF.

V usage is TRBV27 and J usage is TRBJ2-1; the match to TRBD2 covers 10 bases. Germline V gene lookup returns CDR1 MNHEY and CDR2 SMNVEV (reference sequence). CDR3 length: 15 amino acids. Trimming took 5 bases from V and 4 from J; bases not matched to a gene: 5. This CDR3 is CASSMLAGAYNEQFF. For the CDR3, the DNA is TGTGCCAGCAGTATGCTAGCGGGGGCTTACAATGAGCAGTTCTTC.

The table lists this clonotype with a count of one. The V gene is TRBV7-9, the J gene TRBJ2-5; 7 bases are a match to TRBD2. The germline V gene has CDR1 SEHNR and CDR2 FQNEAQ (reference sequence). V was pared by 4 bases and J by 4 bases, with 9 bases of the junction left unmatched. There are 15 residues in the CDR3. CDR3: CASSSLGGSGETQYF. The CDR3 bases are TGTGCCAGCAGCTCACTGGGGGGGAGTGGAGAGACCCAGTACTTC.

This clonotype showed up just a few times. CDR3 nucleotides: TGTGCCAGCAGCCCGGTAGGGCAGCAAGAGACCCAGTACTTC. Protein sequence: CASSPVGQQETQYF. The gene calls are TRBV6-6 and TRBJ2-5; no firm D call. CDR1 is MNHNY, CDR2 SVGAGI, per germline (reference sequence). The CDR3 is made up of 14 amino acids. The V and J ends lost 6 bases and 2 bases respectively, with 13 bases between them.

This clonotype has just a few counts. The rearrangement uses TRBV12-3 or TRBV12-4 and TRBJ1-6; 7 nucleotides agree with TRBD1. After removal of 5 bases from V and 0 bases from J, the junction contained 7 bases not matched to a gene. CDR3 length: 17 residues. The CDR3 loop is CASSTGQPNSYNSPLHF. In nucleotides, the CDR3 is TGTGCCAGCAGTACGGGACAGCCAAACTCCTATAATTCACCCCTCCACTTT.